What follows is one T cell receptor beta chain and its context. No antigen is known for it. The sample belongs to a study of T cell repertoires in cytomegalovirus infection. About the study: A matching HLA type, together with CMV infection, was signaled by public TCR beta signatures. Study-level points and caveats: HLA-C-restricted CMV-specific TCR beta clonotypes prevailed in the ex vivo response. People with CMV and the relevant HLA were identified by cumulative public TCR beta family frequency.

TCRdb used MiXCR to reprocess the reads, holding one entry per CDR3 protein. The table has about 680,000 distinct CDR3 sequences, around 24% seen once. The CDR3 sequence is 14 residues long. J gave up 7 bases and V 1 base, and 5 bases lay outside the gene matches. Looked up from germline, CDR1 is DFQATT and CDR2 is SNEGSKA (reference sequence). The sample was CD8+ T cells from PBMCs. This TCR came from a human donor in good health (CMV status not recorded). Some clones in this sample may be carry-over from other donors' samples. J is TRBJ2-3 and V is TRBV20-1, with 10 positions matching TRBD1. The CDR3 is CSARGQGARNTQYF. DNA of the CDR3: TGCAGTGCTAGAGGACAGGGGGCAAGGAATACGCAGTATTTT.